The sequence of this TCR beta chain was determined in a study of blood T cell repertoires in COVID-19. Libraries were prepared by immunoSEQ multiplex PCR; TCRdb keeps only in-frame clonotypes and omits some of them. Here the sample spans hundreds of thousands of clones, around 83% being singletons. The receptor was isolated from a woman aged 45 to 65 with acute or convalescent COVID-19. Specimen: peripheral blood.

CDR3 bases: TGTGCCTCCCGGGACATCGACAATGAGCAGTTCTTC. Its protein product is CASRDIDNEQFF. The chain joins TRBV6-5 to TRBJ2-1; maybe TRBD1 (6 bases). The CDR3 extends over 12 amino acids. Trimming stripped 11 bases from V and 5 bases from J, with 13 bases between. Per germline, CDR1 MNHEY and CDR2 SVGAGI.